These 30 T cell receptor beta chains share one sample of origin, sequenced in a study of T cells in Graves' hyperthyroidism and ophthalmopathy. RNA transcripts were the template for amplifying TCR beta CDR3 regions. With the HTBI primer set, the TCR CDR3 went through a first round of RT-PCR. One entry per CDR3 protein, called by TCRdb with MiXCR from the multiplex PCR reads. The repertoire holds nearly 750,000 distinct CDR3 sequences, with roughly 32% as singletons. The sequenced sample consisted of blood. The source is a woman aged 40 to 50 with Graves' hyperthyroidism.

This clonotype was counted between two and nine times. The V gene is TRBV19, the J gene TRBJ2-2; 7 nucleotides agree with TRBD1. The CDR3 length is 15 residues. Germline CDR1 is LNHDA and CDR2 is SQIVND (reference sequence). V lost 6 bases, J lost 5 bases, and 9 bases stayed unmatched. The CDR3 loop is CASSPQGVVTGELFF. The CDR3 region has the DNA TGTGCCAGTAGCCCTCAGGGGGTGGTTACCGGGGAGCTGTTTTTT.

Worth noting for this clonotype: The CDR3 does not close with the conserved phenylalanine or tryptophan, likely indicating a read error. This rearrangement joins TRBV19 to TRBJ1-5, with D hard to call. Per germline, CDR1 LNHDA and CDR2 SQIVND (reference sequence). The V and J ends lost 9 bases and 5 bases respectively, with 14 bases between them. CDR3 length equals 13 residues. The CDR3 here is CASSFNSDQPQHS. CDR3 nucleotide sequence: TGTGCCAGCAGCTTCAACAGTGATCAGCCCCAGCATTCT.

About this clonotype: One junction end does not reproduce the germline sequence, and a read error may be involved. The rearrangement links TRBV10-1 to TRBJ2-5; D ambiguous. Per germline, CDR1 WNHNN and CDR2 SYGVQD (reference sequence). The CDR3 length is 18 residues. This CDR3 is CASSYSGNINDLRKTQYF. The DNA of the CDR3 is TGTGCCAGCAGTTACTCGGGTAACATTAACGATCTGAGAAAGACCCAGTACTTC.

This clonotype was recorded at least ten times. V is TRBV10-2 and J is TRBJ2-7; 10 nucleotides align to TRBD2. CDR3 size: 14 residues. Germline assignment: CDR1 WSHSY and CDR2 SAAADI. The junction had 6 bases not matched to a gene; V was cut back by 6 bases and J by 4 bases. The CDR3 loop reads CASRTGLAEYEQYF. The DNA for the CDR3 is TGCGCCAGCAGGACAGGACTAGCGGAATACGAGCAGTACTTC.

This clonotype was detected a few times. The chain links TRBV6-5 to TRBJ1-1; D is undetermined. Per the germline V gene, CDR1 is MNHEY and CDR2 is SVGAGI. V lost 5 bases to trimming and J lost 5 bases, with 18 bases between them. The CDR3 has 15 residues. The CDR3 reads CASSTTGAGETEAFF. CDR3 DNA sequence: TGTGCCAGCAGTACTACTGGCGCGGGTGAGACTGAAGCTTTCTTT.

This sequence joins TRBV7-9 and TRBJ1-1, with TRBD1 identical over 8 bases. The CDR3 runs to 14 residues. The V gene end was trimmed by 6 bases and the J gene end by 3 bases; junction bases not matched to a gene: 6. CDR1 and CDR2 from the germline V gene are SEHNR and FQNEAQ (reference sequence). DNA of the CDR3: TGTGCCAGCAGGGACCAGGGGGCTTACACTGAAGCTTTCTTT. Amino acid sequence: CASRDQGAYTEAFF.

This clonotype was counted between two and nine times. The chain combines TRBV10-1 with TRBJ1-3; D is undetermined. The CDR3 runs 15 residues. The V gene's germline CDR1 is WNHNN and CDR2 SYGVQD (reference sequence). V was shortened by 0 bases and J by 1 base, with 7 bases between the two germline ends. The CDR3 is CASSESTLSGNTIYF. CDR3 DNA sequence: TGCGCCAGCAGTGAGTCGACTTTATCTGGAAACACCATATATTTT.

The sample holds many counts of this clonotype. The chain joins TRBV7-2 to TRBJ1-2; D is ambiguous. The V end lost 10 bases, the J end lost 1 base, and 13 bases lay between the germline ends. Germline V gives CDR1 SGHTA, CDR2 FQGNSA. CDR3 length: 13 residues. CDR3 region: CATNLGINYGYTF. CDR3 bases: TGTGCCACCAACCTGGGGATTAACTATGGCTACACCTTC.

V is TRBV4-3 and J is TRBJ2-6; 7 nucleotides line up with TRBD1. From germline, CDR1 is LGHNA and CDR2 YSLEER. This CDR3 has 17 residues. J lost 0 bases, V lost 1 base, and 3 bases had no gene match. Here the CDR3 reads CASSQVGQLSGANVLTF. The CDR3 bases are TGCGCCAGCAGCCAAGTGGGACAGCTCTCTGGGGCCAACGTCCTGACTTTC.

This clonotype was observed many times. The gene calls are TRBV7-9 and TRBJ1-2, with D unclear. CDR1 SEHNR and CDR2 FQNEAQ come from the germline V gene (reference sequence). V was shortened by 8 bases and J by 4 bases, with 11 bases between the two germline ends. The CDR3 is 12 residues long. The chain's CDR3 is CASATKAYGYTF. CDR3 nucleotide sequence: TGTGCCAGCGCGACCAAAGCCTATGGCTACACCTTC.

Remarks on this clonotype: This may be a read error: a much more frequent sequence differs by one nucleotide. The chain combines TRBV19 with TRBJ2-7; D gene uncertain. The CDR3 extends over 13 amino acids. Germline values: CDR1 LNHDA, CDR2 SQIVND (reference sequence). The ends were cut back, 5 bases at V and 6 bases at J, with 14 bases in the middle. The CDR3 loop is CASSSNGGGEQYF. Here the CDR3 DNA reads TGTGCCAGTAGTTCCAACGGTGGCGGCGAGCAGTACTTC.

The chain uses TRBV19 and TRBJ1-2; D gene uncertain. Germline V lookup: CDR1 LNHDA, CDR2 SQIVND (reference sequence). There are 12 residues in the CDR3. Trimming took off 4 bases at V and 7 bases at J, with 10 bases between the two ends. This chain's CDR3 is CASSRNPGGYTF. In DNA form, the CDR3 reads TGTGCCAGTAGTAGAAACCCCGGTGGCTACACCTTC. The complete variable domain, with remaining parts taken from reference TRBV19 and TRBJ1-2, reads DGGITQSPKYLFRKEGQNVTLSCEQNLNHDAMYWYRQDPGQGLRLIYYSQIVNDFQKGDIAEGYSVSREKKESFPLTVTSAQKNPTAFYLCASSRNPGGYTFGSGTRLTVV.

This sequence joins TRBV28 and TRBJ2-5; possibly TRBD2 for D (6 bases). Trimming removed 7 bases from V and 4 bases from J, with 16 bases in between. The CDR3 has 14 residues. The germline V gene encodes CDR1 MDHEN and CDR2 SYDVKM. CDR3 in amino acids: CASTLMGGGETQYF. The CDR3 DNA is TGTGCCAGCACCCTAATGGGAGGAGGAGAGACCCAGTACTTC.

This chain joins TRBV20-1 and TRBJ2-7; TRBD2 matches at 8 bases. Germline V gives CDR1 DFQATT, CDR2 SNEGSKA (reference sequence). J lost 4 bases, V lost 6 bases, and 14 bases had no gene match. The CDR3 is 15 residues long. The CDR3 region is CSATRLSGRGYEQYF. CDR3 DNA sequence: TGCAGTGCCACCCGTTTGAGCGGGAGAGGATACGAGCAGTACTTC.

This clonotype was observed a handful of times. V is TRBV7-2 and J is TRBJ2-7; D possibly corresponds to TRBD1 (5 bases). This CDR3 spans 15 amino acids. Trimming removed 2 bases at V and 0 bases at J, with 11 bases between. Germline CDR1 and CDR2: SGHTA and FQGNSA. The CDR3 bases are TGTGCCAGCAGCTTAACACAGGAGCTCTCCTACGAGCAGTACTTC. It is translated as CASSLTQELSYEQYF.

This clonotype was recorded once. At one boundary the junction diverges from the germline segment, which might be a read error. This sequence joins TRBV6-5 and TRBJ1-4, with D uncertain. Germline V lookup: CDR1 MNHEY, CDR2 SVGAGI. CDR3 length: 9 amino acids. CDR3 sequence: CAGSYSLFF. The CDR3, as DNA: TGTGCCGGCAGTTACTCGCTGTTTTTT.

A word on this clonotype: One end of the junction fails to match germline, which may point to a read error. In DNA, the CDR3 is TGTGCCAGCAGTTTGGAACCGACAGGGAGCTGGTCCGGGGAGCTGTTTTTT. This gives the protein CASSLEPTGSWSGELFF. The chain recombines TRBV10-3 with TRBJ2-2, with TRBD1 identical over 7 bases. The CDR3 consists of 17 residues. CDR1 ENHRY and CDR2 SYGVKD come from the germline V gene.

In its sample, this clonotype was seen a few times. The chain is built from TRBV5-8 and TRBJ2-5, with 10 bases fitting TRBD1. Per the germline V gene, CDR1 is SGHTS and CDR2 is YDEGEE. The length of the CDR3 is 14 residues. The V gene end was trimmed by 3 bases and the J gene end by 6 bases; junction bases not matched to a gene: 5. The chain's CDR3 is CASSWGTGEKTQYF. In DNA form, the CDR3 reads TGTGCCAGCAGCTGGGGGACAGGGGAGAAGACCCAGTACTTC.

About this clonotype: The conserved final phenylalanine or tryptophan is absent from the CDR3, which likely points to a read error. Because the CDR3's place on the DNA is in doubt, the DNA is left out and the CDR3 is given as listed by TCRdb. The rearrangement links TRBV15 to TRBJ1-5. Germline V gives CDR1 LNHNV, CDR2 YYDKDF (reference sequence). The CDR3 spans 8 amino acids, including both terminal residues. CDR3 amino acids: CATRPSAS.

This clonotype was detected many times. The J gene is TRBJ1-4, the V gene TRBV24-1; TRBD1 matches 10 bases. The length of the CDR3 is 15 residues. V lost 3 bases, J lost 8 bases, and 5 bases stayed unmatched. The germline gives CDR1 KGHDR, CDR2 SFDVKD. The DNA of the CDR3 is TGTGCCACCAGTGATCCGGGGACAGGGGACGAAAAACTGTTTTTT. Translation gives CATSDPGTGDEKLFF.

The gene calls are TRBV6-5 and TRBJ2-7; 8 positions match TRBD1. The ends lost 2 bases at V and 6 bases at J; junction bases unmatched: 6. Germline loops: CDR1 MNHEY, CDR2 SVGAGI. The CDR3 has 14 amino acids. Written as DNA, the CDR3 is TGTGCCAGCAGTTACGGGACAGGAGTCACCGAGCAGTACTTC. Encoded protein: CASSYGTGVTEQYF.

The table lists this clonotype with many counts. The V and J genes are TRBV7-9 and TRBJ2-5; 13 positions agree with TRBD2. Germline CDR1 reads SEHNR; CDR2 reads FQNEAQ (reference sequence). The CDR3 contains 16 residues. The V and J ends lost 6 bases and 1 base, in that order; junction bases with no gene match: 5. The CDR3 loop is CASRPLAGGSQETQYF. The CDR3 DNA is TGTGCCAGCAGGCCACTAGCGGGAGGGAGCCAAGAGACCCAGTACTTC.

As regards this clonotype: Given a much more abundant clone one base away, this may be a read error. The chain uses TRBV19 and TRBJ1-4, with 9 bases fitting TRBD1. The CDR3 has 12 residues. The J segment lost 10 bases and the V segment lost 10 bases, leaving 7 bases of the junction unmatched. Germline V gives CDR1 LNHDA, CDR2 SQIVND (reference sequence). This CDR3 is CATRDREGKLFF. In nucleotides, the CDR3 is TGTGCCACCCGGGACAGGGAAGGAAAACTGTTTTTT.

Many counts were recorded for this clonotype. The chain links TRBV2 to TRBJ2-1, with 7 bases aligning to TRBD2. CDR3 size: 15 residues. Per the germline V gene, CDR1 is SNHLY and CDR2 is FYNNEI. The J segment lost 9 bases and the V segment lost 4 bases, leaving 12 bases of the junction unmatched. DNA of the CDR3: TGTGCCAGCAGTGCCAGTAGCGGGCAAGGGAGTGAGCAGTTCTTC. This sequence encodes CASSASSGQGSEQFF.

CDR3 region: CASSPTRRGSGNTIYF. CDR3 bases: TGTGCCAGCAGCCCAACAAGGAGGGGATCGGGAAACACCATATATTTT. The chain couples TRBV12-3 or TRBV12-4 to TRBJ1-3, with a weak D call TRBD1 (5 bases). V lost 6 bases and J 4 bases, leaving 19 bases between the germline ends. The CDR3 is 16 residues long.

The count of this clonotype is one. This sequence joins TRBV20-1 and TRBJ1-5; perhaps TRBD1 as D (5 bases). V was pared by 3 bases and J by 4 bases, with 13 bases between. Germline V CDR1 and CDR2: DFQATT, SNEGSKA (reference sequence). This CDR3 has 14 residues. The chain's CDR3 is CSARGDVGNQPQHF. CDR3 nucleotides: TGCAGTGCTAGGGGGGACGTGGGTAATCAGCCCCAGCATTTT.

The rearrangement uses TRBV10-3 and TRBJ2-3, with 8 positions matching TRBD2. With 4 bases clipped from V and 3 bases from J, the junction kept 3 bases outside the gene matches. The germline V gene has CDR1 ENHRY and CDR2 SYGVKD. The CDR3 is 14 amino acids. CDR3 nucleotide sequence: TGTGCCATCAGTGCAGCGGGAGCTACAGATACGCAGTATTTT. Amino acid sequence: CAISAAGATDTQYF.

There are many counts of this clonotype. J is TRBJ2-5 and V is TRBV7-2, with D possibly matching TRBD2 (5 bases). Trimming removed 6 bases from V and 2 bases from J, with 10 bases in between. Germline-derived CDR1 and CDR2 are SGHTA and FQGNSA. The CDR3 loop spans 13 amino acids. The CDR3 sequence is CASSTRVQETQYF. In DNA, the CDR3 is TGTGCCAGCAGTACTAGAGTACAAGAGACCCAGTACTTC.

This clonotype was seen repeatedly, ten times or more. This chain uses TRBV5-8 with TRBJ2-7; 7 nucleotides match TRBD1. Germline V gene sequence: CDR1 SGHTS, CDR2 YDEGEE. CDR3 length: 14 residues. V was pared by 3 bases and J by 3 bases, with 6 bases of the junction left unmatched. CDR3 protein: CASSSPGQHYEQYF. The CDR3 region has the DNA TGTGCCAGCAGCTCCCCGGGACAGCACTACGAGCAGTACTTC.

Ten or more counts support this clonotype. The gene calls are TRBV20-1 and TRBJ2-5, with 7 nucleotides matching TRBD1. The CDR3 is 11 amino acids. Germline V gives CDR1 DFQATT, CDR2 SNEGSKA (reference sequence). J gave up 5 bases and V 6 bases, and 3 bases lay outside the gene matches. CDR3 residues: CSAYRGETQYF. The CDR3 region has the DNA TGCAGTGCCTACAGGGGTGAGACCCAGTACTTC.